The next 16 T cell receptor beta chains were all read from a single sample in a study of PD-1 blockade in classical Hodgkin lymphoma. Assay used: immunoSEQ multiplex PCR; TCRdb lists only in-frame clones, some missing. Of some 53,000 clones listed, approximately 89% are singletons. The time point here: cycle 4 day 1 (C4D1), after more than five weeks of nivolumab. After autologous stem cell transplantation all patients relapsed, and prior brentuximab vedotin exposure differed between cohorts. The sequenced sample was peripheral blood mononuclear cells (PBMCs), obtained before the fourth cycle of nivolumab. These receptors all come from a human donor with classical Hodgkin lymphoma.

The chain recombines TRBV5-1 with TRBJ2-1, with D perhaps TRBD1 (7 bases). CDR3 size: 15 residues. Germline lookup yields CDR1 SGHRS and CDR2 YFSETQ. Trimming left V 5 bases short and J 4 bases short, with 16 bases between. This chain's CDR3 is CASRGGQSKYNEQFF. For the CDR3, the DNA is TGCGCCAGCAGGGGGGGACAGTCGAAATACAATGAGCAGTTCTTC.

V is TRBV27 and J is TRBJ2-7; D uncertain. This CDR3 region has 13 residues. Trimming cost V 6 bases and J 5 bases, with 14 bases left between them. The germline V gene has CDR1 MNHEY and CDR2 SMNVEV (reference sequence). CDR3 in amino acids: CASRAGPQNEQYF. The CDR3 DNA sequence: TGTGCCAGCAGAGCCGGGCCCCAAAACGAGCAGTACTTC.

This chain connects TRBV6-4 to TRBJ2-1; 12 nucleotides match TRBD2. The CDR3 loop spans 15 amino acids. The germline CDR1 and CDR2 sequences are MRHNA and SNTAGT. V lost 5 bases and J lost 7; bases outside the gene matches: 6. The CDR3 nucleotides are TGTGCCAGCAGTAGACTAGCGGGAGAGGGTAATGAGCAGTTCTTC. Translation: CASSRLAGEGNEQFF.

CDR3 loop: CASSEPARGKREQYF. The CDR3 bases are TGTGCCAGCAGTGAACCCGCTAGAGGAAAGCGCGAGCAGTACTTC. This rearrangement joins TRBV25-1 to TRBJ2-7; D unclear. Trimming removed 2 bases at V and 6 bases at J, with 17 bases between. This CDR3 spans 15 amino acids. Germline-derived CDR1 and CDR2 are MGHDK and SYGVNS.

This rearrangement joins TRBV27 to TRBJ2-6, with D uncertain. Germline loops: CDR1 MNHEY, CDR2 SMNVEV (reference sequence). This CDR3 is 19 amino acids long. V was trimmed by 8 bases and J by 0 bases, leaving 23 bases between them. CDR3 in DNA: TGTGCCAGCGGGCTCCGGGCCCTTATTCCTCTCTCTGGGGCCAACGTCCTGACTTTC. As protein: CASGLRALIPLSGANVLTF.

This clone occurred a few times. Additional DNA sequences in this sample encode the identical CDR3. The chain links TRBV29-1 to TRBJ1-1; tentatively, D is TRBD1 (6 bases). This CDR3 has 19 residues. Germline V gene lookup returns CDR1 SQVTM and CDR2 ANQGSEA. V gave up 4 bases and J gave up 0 bases, with 27 bases separating them. CDR3 DNA sequence: TGCAGCGTTGTAAAACGGATCGGGGGCGGGGGGCTCATGAACACTGAAGCTTTCTTT. Translated, it gives CSVVKRIGGGGLMNTEAFF.

V usage is TRBV4-1 and J usage is TRBJ2-3, with D unclear. This CDR3 is built from 15 residues. V gave up 0 bases and J gave up 2 bases, with 9 bases separating them. The germline V gene has CDR1 MGHRA and CDR2 YSYEKL. The CDR3 region has the DNA TGCGCCAGCAGCCAAGAATTCCCTTCCACAGATACGCAGTATTTT. Translating gives CASSQEFPSTDTQYF.

The chain recombines TRBV11-2 with TRBJ2-7, with 11 bases that match TRBD1. With 3 bases clipped from V and 0 bases from J, the junction kept 7 bases outside the gene matches. Per germline, CDR1 SGHAT and CDR2 FQNNGV. The CDR3 covers 17 residues. Here the CDR3 reads CASSFLHGTGGSYEQYF. The CDR3 region has the DNA TGTGCCAGCAGCTTCTTACATGGGACAGGGGGCTCCTACGAGCAGTACTTC.

This clone was seen only a few times. The chain employs TRBV10-1 and TRBJ2-1, with a tentative D call TRBD2 (6 bases). The CDR3 runs 16 residues. Germline CDR1 is WNHNN and CDR2 is SYGVQD (reference sequence). Trimming pared 6 bases from V and 0 bases from J, leaving 15 bases between. CDR3 in amino acids: CASRREAGSSYNEQFF. The CDR3 DNA sequence: TGCGCCAGCAGGAGGGAGGCGGGCAGCTCCTACAATGAGCAGTTCTTC.

J is TRBJ1-2 and V is TRBV28; 8 positions match TRBD1. V was clipped by 2 bases and J by 4 bases; unmatched bases: 9. This CDR3 comprises 16 residues. Germline CDR1 reads MDHEN; CDR2 reads SYDVKM. The CDR3 coding sequence is TGTGCCAGCAGTTTAGACATGGGACAGGATCGCTATGGCTACACCTTC. It translates to CASSLDMGQDRYGYTF.

V and J are TRBV7-9 and TRBJ1-1, with D perhaps TRBD1 (6 bases). Germline V lookup: CDR1 SEHNR, CDR2 FQNEAQ (reference sequence). This CDR3 is 12 amino acids long. The V gene lost 0 bases and the J gene lost 10 bases, with 9 bases spanning the gap. The CDR3, as DNA: TGTGCCAGCAGCTTAGCGACAGGAGGAGCTTTCTTT. Residues: CASSLATGGAFF.

The chain has TRBV4-2 and TRBJ2-7, with D perhaps TRBD1 (5 bases). The CDR3 consists of 15 residues. CDR1 and CDR2 from the germline V gene are LGHNA and YNFKEQ. Trimming shortened V by 0 bases and J by 0 bases, and 9 bases separated the two germline ends. DNA of the CDR3: TGTGCCAGCAGCCAAGATGCAGGGTCCTCCTACGAGCAGTACTTC. The encoded protein is CASSQDAGSSYEQYF.

Only one count was recorded for this clone. The gene calls are TRBV6-5 and TRBJ2-5; D possibly uses TRBD1 or TRBD2 (7 bases each). CDR1 MNHEY and CDR2 SVGAGI come from the germline V gene. Trimming left V 5 bases short and J 0 bases short, with 13 bases between. The CDR3 spans 15 residues. CDR3 loop: CASSSGTVHQETQYF. The CDR3 DNA is TGTGCCAGCAGTAGCGGGACAGTCCACCAAGAGACCCAGTACTTC.

The V and J genes are TRBV10-3 and TRBJ2-3, with D uncertain. V shed 3 bases and J shed 4 bases, with 5 bases lying between them. CDR3 length: 12 residues. Germline V lookup: CDR1 ENHRY, CDR2 SYGVKD. As DNA, the CDR3 is TGTGCCATCAGTGAACCGCCAGATACGCAGTATTTT. Its translation: CAISEPPDTQYF.

The CDR3 DNA reads TGTGCCAGTAGAAAATTGGACAGCTACGAGCAGTACTTC. It codes for CASRKLDSYEQYF. V gene TRBV19 combines with J gene TRBJ2-7; maybe TRBD1 (6 bases). Germline V gene data show CDR1 as LNHDA and CDR2 as SQIVND (reference sequence). CDR3 length: 13 residues. Between the trimmed V and J ends, which lost 6 bases and 3 bases, there was a span of 12 bases.

The chain recombines TRBV27 with TRBJ1-2, with TRBD1 identical over 7 bases. Germline lookup yields CDR1 MNHEY and CDR2 SMNVEV (reference sequence). Trimming at V came to 5 bases and at J to 7 bases, leaving 7 bases not matched to a gene. The CDR3 contains 13 residues. CDR3 DNA: TGTGCCAGCAGTGAATGGACAGGCGTTGGCTACACCTTC. It codes for CASSEWTGVGYTF.